Listed below are T cell receptor beta chains from one sample, sequenced in a study of blood T cell repertoires in COVID-19. Sequenced by immunoSEQ multiplex PCR; TCRdb stores in-frame clones only, minus some. The sample includes about 26,000 clones, 75% to 90% seen only once; the top ten take 7.5% to 9%. Sequencing was performed on peripheral blood. These receptors came from a human donor in a cohort sampled during active COVID-19. Each CDR3 is given with its conserved first and last residue. A D gene is named only where the DNA matches it firmly. A row's size may be missing; if present it is once, few, many or a size class.

D gene	V gene	clone size	J gene	CDR3 DNA	CDR3 protein
TRBD1	TRBV3-1/TRBV3-2	NA	TRBJ2-3	TGTGCCAGCAGCCACAGGGGGAGAGATACGCAGTATTTT	CASSHRGRDTQYF
NA	TRBV7-2	NA	TRBJ2-1	TGTGCCAGCAGCCTCACGTGGGGGGGCGCTTACAATGAGCAGTTCTTC	CASSLTWGGAYNEQFF
NA	TRBV18	NA	TRBJ2-5	TGTGCCAGCTCACCACGGACTGCGGAAGAGACCCAGTACTTC	CASSPRTAEETQYF
NA	TRBV19	NA	TRBJ2-5	TGTGCCAGTAGGCGAAACGGTGAGACCCAGTACTTC	CASRRNGETQYF
TRBD2	TRBV29-1	few	TRBJ2-3	TGCAGCGAGTCTTTGGCGGGGGCAGATACGCAGTATTTT	CSESLAGADTQYF
TRBD2	TRBV6-1	NA	TRBJ2-7	TGTGCCAGCAGTGAAGGGAGGGCGGGGGGCACACAATACGAGCAGTACTTC	CASSEGRAGGTQYEQYF
NA	TRBV2	NA	TRBJ2-2	TGTGCCAGCAGGCGGGGACTGAACACCGGGGAGCTGTTTTTT	CASRRGLNTGELFF
NA	TRBV7-2	NA	TRBJ2-5	TGTGCCAGCAGCTTAGAAGCTACCCAGTACTTC	CASSLEATQYF
TRBD1	TRBV5-6	NA	TRBJ1-1	TGTGCCAGCAGCTCGGGACAGTACACTGAAGCTTTCTTT	CASSSGQYTEAFF
TRBD1	TRBV5-4	once	TRBJ1-4	TGTGCCAGCAGCTTGGGGGACAGCCGAAATGAAAAACTGTTTTTT	CASSLGDSRNEKLFF
TRBD1	TRBV4-3	medium-sized	TRBJ1-2	TGCGCCAGCAGCCGAGACAGGGGCTATGGCTACACCTTC	CASSRDRGYGYTF
TRBD1	TRBV5-1	NA	TRBJ2-2	TGCGCCAGCACTCAAGGACAGGGGAGCGCCGGGGAGCTGTTTTTT	CASTQGQGSAGELFF
TRBD1	TRBV10-3	NA	TRBJ1-1	TGTGCCATCACCACGACAGGGATGGGCACTGAAGCTTTCTTT	CAITTTGMGTEAFF
NA	TRBV5-4	NA	TRBJ2-7	TGTGCCAGCAGCTTGGAGCGGGCCAACTCCTACGAGCAGTACTTC	CASSLERANSYEQYF
NA	TRBV9	NA	TRBJ2-3	TGTGCCAGCAGCGTAGCTCCCAGCGGTACAGATACGCAGTATTTT	CASSVAPSGTDTQYF
NA	TRBV5-4	NA	TRBJ2-7	TGTGCCAGCAGGGAAGATGCGGGGGCGTCAAACGAGCAGTACTTC	CASREDAGASNEQYF
TRBD2	TRBV2	once	TRBJ2-1	TGTGCCAGCAGTGAACGGGAGGGCGTCGGTGAGCAGTTCTTC	CASSEREGVGEQFF
NA	TRBV6-6	NA	TRBJ1-4	TGTGCCAGCTACCCGGGGTGGACTAATGAAAAACTGTTTTTT	CASYPGWTNEKLFF
NA	TRBV19	NA	TRBJ2-2	TGTGCCAGTAGTGTCATTGGAGACACCGGGGAGCTGTTTTTT	CASSVIGDTGELFF
TRBD1	TRBV2	once	TRBJ1-2	TGTGCCAGCAGTGAAACTGAGGGGGCAGAGGTTGGCTACACCTTC	CASSETEGAEVGYTF
NA	TRBV5-6	NA	TRBJ2-7	TGTGCCAGCAGCTTAGTGTATAGTCCAGGCGAGCAGTACTTC	CASSLVYSPGEQYF
TRBD2	TRBV3-1/TRBV3-2	once	TRBJ2-7	TGTGCCAGCAGCCAAGAGGGGGGGTACGAGCAGTACTTC	CASSQEGGYEQYF
TRBD1	TRBV11-3	once	TRBJ2-1	TGTGCCAGCAGCTCGGGGACAGGCTACAATGAGCAGTTCTTC	CASSSGTGYNEQFF
TRBD2	TRBV11-2	NA	TRBJ2-1	TGTGCCAGCAGCCTCAGACTAGCGGGGGGCGACAATGAGCAGTTCTTC	CASSLRLAGGDNEQFF